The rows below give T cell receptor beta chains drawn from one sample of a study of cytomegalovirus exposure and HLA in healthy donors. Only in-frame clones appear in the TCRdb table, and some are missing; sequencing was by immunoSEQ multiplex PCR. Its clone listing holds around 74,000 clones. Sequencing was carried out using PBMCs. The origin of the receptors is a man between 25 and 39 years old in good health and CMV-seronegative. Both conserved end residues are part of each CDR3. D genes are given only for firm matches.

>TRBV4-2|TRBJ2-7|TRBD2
TGTGCCAGCAGCCAGACTAGCGGGAGCTCCTACGAGCAGTACTTC
CASSQTSGSSYEQYF
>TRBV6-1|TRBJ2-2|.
TGTGCCAGCAGCCCCCTGACAGGATTAGGCGGGGAGCTGTTTTTT
CASSPLTGLGGELFF
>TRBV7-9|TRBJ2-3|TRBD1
TGTGCCAGCAGCTCGACAGGGGTCGGGGATACGCAGTATTTT
CASSSTGVGDTQYF
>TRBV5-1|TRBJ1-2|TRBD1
TGCGCCAGCAGCTTGGAGGGACAGGGGGCGATGAACTATGGCTACACCTTC
CASSLEGQGAMNYGYTF
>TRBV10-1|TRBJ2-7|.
TGCGCCAGCAGTGCGCAAAGGGGGACCGGGCAGTACTTC
CASSAQRGTGQYF
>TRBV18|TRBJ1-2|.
TGTGCCAGCTCACCGGACAGTAACTATGGCTACACCTTC
CASSPDSNYGYTF
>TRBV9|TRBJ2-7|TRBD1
TGTGCCAGCAGCACTGGACAGGGGAGGTTGGCCTACGAGCAGTACTTC
CASSTGQGRLAYEQYF
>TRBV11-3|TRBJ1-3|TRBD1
TGTGCCAGCAGCCCGGGACAGGGGGCCGGAAACACCATATATTTT
CASSPGQGAGNTIYF
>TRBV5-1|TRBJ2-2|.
TGCGCCAGCAGCTTGGAGTTCCGAGAGGGCACCGGGGAGCTGTTTTTT
CASSLEFREGTGELFF
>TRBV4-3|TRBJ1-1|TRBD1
TGCGCCAGCAGCCGATTGACAGGGGGTTGGACTGAAGCTTTCTTT
CASSRLTGGWTEAFF
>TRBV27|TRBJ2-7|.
TGTGCCAGCCGAGCGTTGGGTGAGCAGTACTTC
CASRALGEQYF
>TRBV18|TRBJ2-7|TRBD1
TGTGCCAGCTCACGGGGGACAGGGATTAGCTACGAGCAGTACTTC
CASSRGTGISYEQYF
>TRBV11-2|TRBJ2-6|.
TGTGCCAGCAGAGGGGGCTCTGGGGCCAACGTCCTGACTTTC
CASRGGSGANVLTF
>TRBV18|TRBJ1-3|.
TGTGCCAGCTCCCAGGGGAAGAACACCATATATTTT
CASSQGKNTIYF
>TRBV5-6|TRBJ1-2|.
TGTGCCAGCAGCTTGGCCAGGATACTCTATGGCTACACCTTC
CASSLARILYGYTF
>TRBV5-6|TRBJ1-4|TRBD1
TGTGCCAGCAGCCTACAGGGGAAACTGTTTTTT
CASSLQGKLFF
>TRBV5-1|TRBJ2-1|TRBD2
TGCGCCAGCAGTCCCGGGATAGCGGGCTACCCTGAGCAGTTCTTC
CASSPGIAGYPEQFF
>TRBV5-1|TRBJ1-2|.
TGCGCCAGCAGCCCGAACCCCGGGACATCATATGGCTACACCTTC
CASSPNPGTSYGYTF
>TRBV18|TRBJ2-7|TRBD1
TGTGCCAGCTCACTAGGACAGGGGGGATACGAGCAGTACTTC
CASSLGQGGYEQYF
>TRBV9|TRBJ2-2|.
TGTGCCAGCAGCGGTTCCCGAGGGGGGGAGCTGTTTTTT
CASSGSRGGELFF
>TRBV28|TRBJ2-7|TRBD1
TGTGCCAGCAGTTGGGACAGGACAACCTACGAGCAGTACTTC
CASSWDRTTYEQYF
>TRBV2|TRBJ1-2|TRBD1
TGTGCCAGCAGTTACGGGACAGGGTTGTATTCTAACTATGGCTACACCTTC
CASSYGTGLYSNYGYTF
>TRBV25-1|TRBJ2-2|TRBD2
TGTGCCAGCATCGATAGCGGGGGAATGACCGGGGAGCTGTTTTTT
CASIDSGGMTGELFF
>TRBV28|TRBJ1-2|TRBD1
TGTGCCAGCAGCTTAGGACAGGGGGGAGGCTACACCTTC
CASSLGQGGGYTF
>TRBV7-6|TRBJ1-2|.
TGTGCCAGCAGCTCAGTTGGACAGCCTTACTATGGCTACACCTTC
CASSSVGQPYYGYTF
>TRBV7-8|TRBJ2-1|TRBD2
TGTGCCAGCAGGGAACTGCGGGGGGGCAACAATGAGCAGTTCTTC
CASRELRGGNNEQFF
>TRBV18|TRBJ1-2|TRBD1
TGTGCCAGCTCGTACGACAGGGGAGGGGCTGGCTACACCTTC
CASSYDRGGAGYTF
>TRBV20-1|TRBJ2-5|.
TGCAGTGCCCCGAGGGGGGAGACCCAGTACTTC
CSAPRGETQYF
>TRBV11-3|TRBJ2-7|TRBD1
TGTGCCAGCAGCTTTTCAGGGACAGGGGACTACGAGCAGTACTTC
CASSFSGTGDYEQYF
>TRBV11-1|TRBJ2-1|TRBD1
TGTGCCAGCAGCCGCCGGGACAGGGGGTTGGTGGATGAGCAGTTCTTC
CASSRRDRGLVDEQFF
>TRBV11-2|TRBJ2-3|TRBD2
TGTGCCAGCAGCCTAGGACTAGCGGCTAGCACAGATACGCAGTATTTT
CASSLGLAASTDTQYF
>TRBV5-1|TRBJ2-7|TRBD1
TGCGCCAGCAGCTTGGAGGGGGCATCGGTAGAGCAGTACTTC
CASSLEGASVEQYF
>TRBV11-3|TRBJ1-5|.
TGTGCCAGCAGCTACAGGCATAGCAATCAGCCCCAGCATTTT
CASSYRHSNQPQHF
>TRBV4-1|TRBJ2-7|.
TGCGCCAGCAGCCAAGAGAGGTCGGTGGGTAACGAGCAGTACTTC
CASSQERSVGNEQYF
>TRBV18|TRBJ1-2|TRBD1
TGTGCCAGCTCAGGGGACAGGGGCCCGGGCTATGGCTACACCTTC
CASSGDRGPGYGYTF
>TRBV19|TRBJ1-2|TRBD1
TGTGCCAGTAAATTCACAGGGGTAAAGGACTATGGCTACACCTTC
CASKFTGVKDYGYTF
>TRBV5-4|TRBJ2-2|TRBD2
TGTGCCAGCAGCCTCCCGGGTAGCGGGGGCCCGTATAACACCGGGGAGCTGTTTTTT
CASSLPGSGGPYNTGELFF
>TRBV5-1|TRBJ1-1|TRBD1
TGCGCCAGCAGTTCAGGACAGGCAAACACTGAAGCTTTCTTT
CASSSGQANTEAFF
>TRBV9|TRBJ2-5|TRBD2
TGTGCCAGCAGCGTAAATGGCGGGGGGGCTGGAGAGACCCAGTACTTC
CASSVNGGGAGETQYF
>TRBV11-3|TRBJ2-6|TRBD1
TGTGCCAGCAGTTTTGACAGGGGTGCCTCTGGGGCCAACGTCCTGACTTTC
CASSFDRGASGANVLTF
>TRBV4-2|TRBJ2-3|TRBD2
TGTGCCAGCAGGGACGCGGGAGGGAACACAGATACGCAGTATTTT
CASRDAGGNTDTQYF
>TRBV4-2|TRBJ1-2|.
TGTGCCAGCAGCCTAAACCAGAGGCCAGGGCTCTATGGCTACACCTTC
CASSLNQRPGLYGYTF
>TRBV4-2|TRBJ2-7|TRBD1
TGTGCCAGCAGACCACAGGGGAGTGATGGTTACGAGCAGTACTTC
CASRPQGSDGYEQYF
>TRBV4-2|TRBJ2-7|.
TGTGCCAGCAGCCCAGGGCAGTTCTCCTACGAGCAGTACTTC
CASSPGQFSYEQYF
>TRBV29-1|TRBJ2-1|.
TGCAGCGTTGAAGATAGCTGGGGGCTCCGGGGCAATGAGCAGTTCTTC
CSVEDSWGLRGNEQFF
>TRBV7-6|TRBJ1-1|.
TGTGCCAGCAGCTTGGTTGTCGGCGCAGGGGACACTGAAGCTTTCTTT
CASSLVVGAGDTEAFF
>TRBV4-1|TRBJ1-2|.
TGCGCCAGCAGCCACCATGGTCGCAGGAACTATGGCTACACCTTC
CASSHHGRRNYGYTF
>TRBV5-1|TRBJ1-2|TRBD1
TGCGCCAGCAGCTTGGATCCCGGGACAGCTGATGGCTACACCTTC
CASSLDPGTADGYTF
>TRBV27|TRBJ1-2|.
TGTGCCAGCAGGGTTACAGGGACCCACAACTATGGCTACACCTTC
CASRVTGTHNYGYTF
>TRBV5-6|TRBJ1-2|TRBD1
TGTGCCAGCAGCTTGGATATGGGACAGGGCGTTCTTGGCTACACCTTC
CASSLDMGQGVLGYTF
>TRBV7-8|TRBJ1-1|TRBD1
TGTGCCAGCAGCTTAACGACAGGGGGCATTTCGTACACTGAAGCTTTCTTT
CASSLTTGGISYTEAFF
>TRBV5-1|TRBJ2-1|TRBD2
TGCGCCAGCAGTAGTGGGACTAGCGGGAACGACAATGAGCAGTTCTTC
CASSSGTSGNDNEQFF
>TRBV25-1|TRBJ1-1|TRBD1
TGTGCCAGCAGTAAGAATGGGGGACAGCAAGCTTTCTTT
CASSKNGGQQAFF
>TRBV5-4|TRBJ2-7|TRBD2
TGTGCCAGCAGCCCGGGACTAGCGGGGGGAAGGGAGCAGTACTTC
CASSPGLAGGREQYF